This paragraph covers one TCR beta chain sequence. Its matching antigen is unknown. Both TRBC1 and TRBC2 were covered by a beta constant-region primer of two equimolar oligonucleotides. Four rounds of PCR amplified the ligated cDNA using nested alpha and beta constant-region primers plus SP2. A single record per CDR3 protein comes from TCRdb applying MiXCR to the UMI-ligation and nested PCR reads. The data hold under 150,000 distinct CDR3 sequences, with approximately 18% observed a single time. This record comes from a study of naive and memory T cell subsets. Study conclusions and caveats: Possibly reflecting memory cells re-expressing CD45RA, a few larger clonotypes occurred in naive repertoires, especially CD8. Diversity fell and Gini index rose from naive through CM, EM, EMRA. In naive cells, over 90% of TCR sequences were seen only once.

Germline CDR1 is DFQATT and CDR2 is SNEGSKA (reference sequence). The CDR3 is 13 amino acids. V shed 0 bases and J shed 6 bases, with 10 bases lying between them. CD4 T cells were positively selected, then CD8 T cells from the CD4-negative fraction. Sample: naive CD8+ T cells from blood. The chain has TRBV20-1 and TRBJ2-3, with D unclear. The sequence was obtained from a human donor in good health. As DNA, the CDR3 is TGCAGTGCTAGAGAACCCGTGGCCGATACGCAGTATTTT. Protein: CSAREPVADTQYF.